A single sample is the source of the 12 T cell receptor beta chains below, sequenced in a study of CD8 T cells in Susac syndrome. Random hexamers served to reverse transcribe roughly 0.5 to 1 ug RNA. TCRdb re-analysed the immunoSEQ multiplex PCR reads in MiXCR, keeping a single row per CDR3 protein. The table lists about 150,000 distinct CDR3 sequences, approximately 93% of them singletons. Sequences were obtained from CD4+ T cells from PBMCs. These receptors came from a human donor with multiple sclerosis.

This rearrangement joins TRBV6-2 or TRBV6-3 to TRBJ2-7; D uncertain. CDR1 and CDR2 (germline): MNHEY, SVGEGT. The CDR3 sequence is 12 residues long. V shed 5 bases and J shed 12 bases, with 17 bases lying between them. CDR3: CASSEASEKMYF. In nucleotides, the CDR3 is TGTGCCAGCAGTGAGGCCTCCGAGAAAATGTACTTC.

This clonotype was seen just once. This sequence joins TRBV11-2 and TRBJ2-1, with 12 bases aligning to TRBD1. The junction had 9 bases not matched to a gene; V was cut back by 2 bases and J by 7 bases. This CDR3 spans 17 amino acids. Germline V gene data show CDR1 as SGHAT and CDR2 as FQNNGV. The CDR3: CASSLRSGTGGYNEQFF. CDR3 in DNA: TGTGCCAGCAGCTTACGGTCCGGGACAGGGGGCTATAATGAGCAGTTCTTC.

V and J are TRBV13 and TRBJ2-7; possible D gene TRBD1, 6 bases. Germline loops: CDR1 PRHDT, CDR2 FYEKMQ (reference sequence). The CDR3 is made up of 14 amino acids. V was shortened by 5 bases and J by 7 bases, with 18 bases between the two germline ends. The CDR3 bases are TGTGCCAGCAGCACTGTCAGGGGCTCTGGTGAGCAGTACTTC. Encoded protein: CASSTVRGSGEQYF.

This clonotype is a singleton in its sample. The chain joins TRBV7-2 to TRBJ2-4; D is perhaps TRBD2 (6 bases). This CDR3 comprises 17 residues. Germline V gives CDR1 SGHTA, CDR2 FQGNSA. Trimming took off 5 bases at V and 0 bases at J, with 17 bases between the two ends. DNA for the CDR3: TGTGCCAGCAGCCGACTTTGGGGAGGAGGAGCCAAAAACATTCAGTACTTC. Translation: CASSRLWGGGAKNIQYF.

The genes are TRBV12-3 or TRBV12-4 and TRBJ2-2; tentative D call: TRBD1 (5 bases). This CDR3 contains 15 residues. Trimming removed 5 bases at V and 0 bases at J, with 10 bases between. CDR3 sequence (DNA): TGTGCCAGCAGTGGGGCCCCTACGAACACCGGGGAGCTGTTTTTT. The encoded protein is CASSGAPTNTGELFF.

The CDR3 spells CASSEWDSQWPGYTF. The CDR3 DNA reads as TGTGCCAGCAGCGAGTGGGACAGTCAATGGCCGGGCTACACCTTC. This sequence joins TRBV9 and TRBJ1-2; 7 bases map to TRBD1. CDR3 length: 15 residues. With V trimmed by 3 bases and J by 8 bases, 13 bases remained unmatched. Germline CDR1 and CDR2: SGDLS and YYNGEE.

The J gene is TRBJ2-1, the V gene TRBV12-3 or TRBV12-4; TRBD1 matches 12 bases. After removal of 4 bases from V and 7 bases from J, the junction contained 8 bases not matched to a gene. The CDR3 is 16 residues long. The CDR3 reads CASSSWDRGQRNEQFF. The CDR3 region has the DNA TGTGCCAGCAGTTCATGGGACAGGGGGCAAAGGAATGAGCAGTTCTTC.

This clonotype was found once. The chain is built from TRBV29-1 and TRBJ2-7; D is unresolved. CDR1 is SQVTM, CDR2 ANQGSEA, per germline. The CDR3 loop spans 11 amino acids. The V end was cut by 4 bases, the J end by 5 bases, with 9 bases between. In nucleotides, the CDR3 is TGCAGCGTTGGGCAGCTGGACGAGCAGTACTTC. Translating gives CSVGQLDEQYF.

The chain combines TRBV28 with TRBJ2-7, with 7 positions matching TRBD2. The junction had 13 bases not matched to a gene; V was cut back by 5 bases and J by 3 bases. Per the germline V gene, CDR1 is MDHEN and CDR2 is SYDVKM. This CDR3 is built from 16 residues. The CDR3: CASSISAGASLYEQYF. CDR3 bases: TGTGCCAGCAGTATATCTGCGGGAGCGAGCCTCTACGAGCAGTACTTC. Looking up the rest from reference TRBV28 and TRBJ2-7 gives the full variable domain: DVKVTQSSRYLVKRTGEKVFLECVQDMDHENMFWYRQDPGLGLRLIYFSYDVKMKEKGDIPEGYSVSREKKERFSLILESASTNQTSMYLCASSISAGASLYEQYFGPGTRLTVT.

This chain links TRBV12-3 or TRBV12-4 with TRBJ2-2; the match to TRBD2 covers 13 bases. The CDR3 sequence is 17 residues long. V lost 3 bases to trimming and J lost 8 bases; unmatched junction nucleotides: 9. The CDR3 DNA reads TGTGCCAGCAGTTTTGGGACTAGCGGGATCTACCAGGGGGAGCTGTTTTTT. This encodes CASSFGTSGIYQGELFF.

The genes are TRBV5-6 and TRBJ2-7; D not certain. The germline CDR1 and CDR2 sequences are SGHDT and YYEEEE. The CDR3 extends over 14 amino acids. V was clipped by 0 bases and J by 0 bases, with 7 bases between them. CDR3 sequence (DNA): TGTGCCAGCAGCTTGGCCGCCAGCTCCTACGAGCAGTACTTC. It is translated as CASSLAASSYEQYF.

The rearrangement links TRBV5-5 to TRBJ2-7, with 7 bases identical to TRBD1. The germline CDR1 and CDR2 sequences are SGHKS and YYEKEE (reference sequence). Losses at the gene ends were 3 bases for V and 6 bases for J; bases not matched to a gene: 9. CDR3 length: 14 amino acids. The CDR3 DNA sequence: TGTGCCAGCAGCTACCCGGGACAGAAATCCGAGCAGTACTTC. This translates into CASSYPGQKSEQYF. Together with reference TRBV5-5 and TRBJ2-7, the CDR3 gives the full variable domain: DAGVTQSPTHLIKTRGQQVTLRCSPISGHKSVSWYQQVLGQGPQFIFQYYEKEERGRGNFPDRFSARQFPNYSSELNVNALLLGDSALYLCASSYPGQKSEQYFGPGTRLTVT.